The rows below give T cell receptor beta chains drawn from one sample of a study of blood T cell repertoires in COVID-19. Measured with immunoSEQ multiplex PCR; TCRdb has only the in-frame clones, and not every one. The repertoire holds more than 95,000 clones, with over 75% as singletons. Sequences were obtained from peripheral blood. The receptor set was obtained from a man between 60 and 70 years old with acute or convalescent COVID-19. Each CDR3 is given with its conserved first and last residue. Fields, in order: D gene, V gene, J gene, clone size, CDR3 protein, CDR3 DNA. A D gene is named only where the DNA matches it firmly. Some rows have no size entry. The others give once, few or many, or a class for an expanded clone.

.	TRBV5-1	TRBJ1-1	.	CASSLGENTEAFF	TGCGCCAGCAGCTTGGGAGAGAACACTGAAGCTTTCTTT
TRBD1	TRBV2	TRBJ2-1	.	CASRTGTGGYNEQFF	TGTGCCAGCAGGACCGGGACAGGCGGTTACAATGAGCAGTTCTTC
.	TRBV18	TRBJ2-1	once	CASSRPPLNEQFF	TGTGCCAGCTCACGTCCCCCCCTAAATGAGCAGTTCTTC
.	TRBV21-1	TRBJ1-5	.	CASSKALWTGFNNQPQHF	TGTGCCAGCAGCAAAGCGCTCTGGACAGGGTTTAACAATCAGCCCCAGCATTTT
.	TRBV10-3	TRBJ1-2	.	CAISESIRGSYTF	TGTGCCATCAGTGAGTCGATCCGGGGTAGCTACACCTTC
.	TRBV6-1	TRBJ1-6	.	CASSELPNRLYNSPLHF	TGTGCCAGCAGTGAACTACCCAACAGGCTCTATAATTCACCCCTCCACTTT
.	TRBV5-5	TRBJ2-2	once	CASSLGWSGELFF	TGTGCCAGCAGCTTGGGGTGGAGCGGGGAGCTGTTTTTT
.	TRBV7-2	TRBJ1-1	.	CASSLVQGTEAFF	TGTGCCAGCAGCTTAGTGCAGGGCACTGAAGCTTTCTTT
.	TRBV5-1	TRBJ1-3	.	CASSLAGIGNTIYF	TGCGCCAGCAGCTTGGCAGGGATTGGAAACACCATATATTTT
.	TRBV4-1	TRBJ2-2	.	CASSQDYRAGTGELFF	TGCGCCAGCAGCCAGGATTACAGGGCTGGGACCGGGGAGCTGTTTTTT
TRBD1	TRBV19	TRBJ1-3	.	CASSYGQGARTIYF	TGTGCCAGCAGCTATGGACAGGGGGCGCGCACCATATATTTT
.	TRBV29-1	TRBJ1-2	.	CSVVDENYGYTF	TGCAGCGTTGTAGACGAGAACTATGGCTACACCTTC
.	TRBV11-3	TRBJ2-1	.	CASSLQGGEQFF	TGTGCCAGCAGCTTACAAGGGGGTGAGCAGTTCTTC
TRBD1	TRBV7-2	TRBJ1-1	few	CASSFGTGNTEAFF	TGTGCCAGCAGCTTCGGGACAGGGAACACTGAAGCTTTCTTT
.	TRBV21-1	TRBJ1-4	.	CASSKGDSDSSEKLFF	TGTGCCAGCAGCAAAGGGGACAGTGATTCTAGTGAAAAACTGTTTTTT
.	TRBV6-5	TRBJ2-1	.	CASDRSYNEQFF	TGTGCCAGTGACAGGTCCTACAATGAGCAGTTCTTC
.	TRBV5-1	TRBJ2-1	.	CASTPGGGAYNEQFF	TGCGCCAGCACCCCTGGGGGGGGCGCATACAATGAGCAGTTCTTC
TRBD1	TRBV5-4	TRBJ2-6	.	CASSSGTGRAGANVLTF	TGTGCCAGCAGTTCCGGGACAGGTAGGGCTGGGGCCAACGTCCTGACTTTC
TRBD2	TRBV7-8	TRBJ2-5	.	CASSPGGSAGGQETQYF	TGTGCCAGCAGCCCAGGAGGTTCAGCGGGGGGCCAAGAGACCCAGTACTTC
TRBD2	TRBV6-6	TRBJ2-2	.	CASSYTGGRAGELFF	TGTGCCAGCAGTTACACCGGAGGGAGGGCCGGGGAGCTGTTTTTT
TRBD1	TRBV27	TRBJ1-2	.	CASRQPRQGGYTF	TGTGCCAGCAGACAACCGCGACAGGGGGGCTACACCTTC
.	TRBV29-1	TRBJ1-3	.	CSAGDGGSSGNTIYF	TGCAGCGCCGGGGACGGAGGGAGCTCTGGAAACACCATATATTTT
TRBD1	TRBV18	TRBJ1-5	.	CASSLGTGGFQPQHF	TGTGCCAGCTCACTGGGGACAGGGGGGTTTCAGCCCCAGCATTTT
.	TRBV5-6	TRBJ1-4	.	CASSLDLTGEKLFF	TGTGCCAGCAGCCTGGACCTAACGGGTGAAAAACTGTTTTTT
.	TRBV6-5	TRBJ1-1	.	CASSYGGVTEAFF	TGTGCCAGCAGTTACGGGGGGGTTACTGAAGCTTTCTTT
TRBD1	TRBV6-5	TRBJ1-3	.	CASSLTGVGNTIYF	TGTGCCAGCAGCTTGACAGGGGTCGGAAACACCATATATTTT
.	TRBV7-9	TRBJ1-3	.	CASSLVTVRSGNTIYF	TGTGCCAGCAGCTTAGTTACAGTGCGCTCTGGAAACACCATATATTTT
TRBD1	TRBV27	TRBJ1-5	.	CASSLIRQGSNQPQHF	TGTGCCAGCAGTTTAATTCGACAGGGTAGCAATCAGCCCCAGCATTTT
TRBD2	TRBV5-1	TRBJ2-7	once	CASSLAQTSGVWEQYF	TGCGCCAGCAGCTTGGCCCAGACTAGCGGTGTCTGGGAGCAGTACTTC
.	TRBV18	TRBJ1-3	.	CASSPAALRLNTIYF	TGTGCCAGCTCACCTGCCGCACTCCGATTGAACACCATATATTTT
.	TRBV3-1/TRBV3-2	TRBJ1-3	.	CASSQASGSGNTIYF	TGTGCCAGCAGCCAGGCTTCTGGCTCTGGAAACACCATATATTTT
TRBD2	TRBV10-3	TRBJ2-3	.	CAIRLAGGQDTQYF	TGTGCCATCAGACTAGCGGGGGGGCAAGATACGCAGTATTTT
TRBD1	TRBV19	TRBJ2-1	.	CASSIRGTGTNEQFF	TGTGCCAGTAGTATACGTGGGACAGGGACCAATGAGCAGTTCTTC
.	TRBV6-4	TRBJ2-2	.	CASSAGGQPTGELFF	TGTGCCAGCAGCGCCGGAGGCCAGCCCACCGGGGAGCTGTTTTTT
.	TRBV10-3	TRBJ1-3	.	CAISGPLGRDSGNTIYF	TGTGCCATCAGTGGACCCCTAGGACGGGACTCTGGAAACACCATATATTTT
TRBD1	TRBV19	TRBJ2-1	.	CASSPFLTGTGGNEQFF	TGTGCCAGTAGTCCTTTCCTTACAGGGACAGGGGGCAATGAGCAGTTCTTC
TRBD1	TRBV11-2	TRBJ1-4	.	CASSFRQGAPNEKLFF	TGTGCCAGCAGCTTCAGACAGGGGGCCCCTAATGAAAAACTGTTTTTT